This TCR beta chain was retrieved from a study of shared clonotypes between healthy human individuals. About the research overall: The study enrolled a couple of women and three men aged 18 to 49.

Among the donors, all were Caucasian adults who lived in Nashville, Tennessee. Sequencing used immunoSEQ multiplex PCR; TCRdb keeps in-frame clones, though not all of them. The sample carries some 980,000 clones, approximately 76% recorded once. The V gene's germline CDR1 is SGHRS and CDR2 YFSETQ. The germline V and J ends were trimmed by 7 bases and 5 bases, with 20 bases remaining between them. The CDR3 runs 15 residues. The receptor's source is a man aged 18 to 29 in good health. The chain links TRBV5-1 to TRBJ2-3; D might be TRBD1 or TRBD2, each matching 5 bases. Sequenced material: memory CD4+ T cells sorted from blood. Documented subset: CD45RA-negative fraction. This CDR3 is CASFPGEGKRDTQYF. The CDR3 DNA follows: TGCGCCAGCTTCCCAGGAGAGGGGAAGAGAGATACGCAGTATTTT.